Shown below are 28 T cell receptor beta chains from a single sample sequenced in a study of OX40 agonist ivuxolimab in advanced cancers. Assay: immunoSEQ multiplex PCR; the TCRdb copy retains only in-frame clones and omits some. Found here are approximately 65,000 clones, around nine tenths of them singletons; the top ten hold 1.1%. The specimen comprised CD4+ or CD8+ T cells sorted from blood, sampled in a trial of the OX40 agonist ivuxolimab. The receptors here all came from an adult with an advanced solid tumor such as melanoma, head and neck, liver or kidney cancer.

This clone has a handful of counts. The chain links TRBV7-2 to TRBJ2-1, with TRBD1 matching 12 bases. Germline V gene lookup returns CDR1 SGHTA and CDR2 FQGNSA. Unmatched junction bases numbered 10, after V lost 3 bases and J lost 7 bases. The CDR3 is 17 amino acids. The CDR3 DNA sequence: TGTGCCAGCAGCTTCGCCTCCGGGACAGGGGGCAGAAATGAGCAGTTCTTC. Translating it yields CASSFASGTGGRNEQFF.

The chain links TRBV4-1 to TRBJ2-3; tentative D call: TRBD2 (6 bases). Germline CDR1 is MGHRA and CDR2 is YSYEKL. The V gene lost 4 bases and the J gene lost 4 bases, with 15 bases spanning the gap. The CDR3 runs to 15 residues. The CDR3 is CASSPGVSGADTQYF. The CDR3 coding sequence is TGCGCCAGCAGCCCTGGTGTTAGCGGAGCAGATACGCAGTATTTT.

This chain uses TRBV11-3 with TRBJ2-1, with 8 positions matching TRBD2. The length of the CDR3 is 15 residues. V lost 1 base to trimming and J lost 5 bases; unmatched junction nucleotides: 4. Germline V CDR1 and CDR2: SGHNT, YENEEA. The CDR3 loop is CASSLGAGGNNEQFF. The CDR3 DNA reads TGTGCCAGCAGCTTAGGCGCGGGAGGAAACAATGAGCAGTTCTTC.

V and J are TRBV27 and TRBJ1-2; TRBD1 might be the D (5 bases). Germline V gene data show CDR1 as MNHEY and CDR2 as SMNVEV (reference sequence). The CDR3 totals 13 residues. Trimming pared 4 bases from V and 7 bases from J, leaving 13 bases between. The CDR3 reads CASSSGDLRGYTF. CDR3 coding DNA: TGTGCCAGCAGTTCGGGGGACCTACGTGGCTACACCTTC.

This clone came up once. The chain is built from TRBV7-8 and TRBJ1-1; D is unresolved. This CDR3 is built from 14 residues. The ends were cut back, 3 bases at V and 0 bases at J, with 8 bases in the middle. In germline, CDR1 is SGHVS, CDR2 FQNEAQ. The CDR3 here is CASSFGRVNTEAFF. In nucleotides, the CDR3 is TGTGCCAGCAGCTTCGGTCGGGTGAACACTGAAGCTTTCTTT.

Comment on this clone: This same CDR3 is encoded by further DNA sequences in the sample. This chain joins TRBV19 and TRBJ2-7, with D uncertain. The CDR3 loop spans 13 amino acids. Trimming took off 3 bases at V and 1 base at J, with 7 bases between the two ends. Germline-derived CDR1 and CDR2 are LNHDA and SQIVND (reference sequence). CDR3 residues: CASSIGGSYEQYF. The CDR3 nucleotides are TGTGCCAGTAGTATCGGCGGATCCTACGAGCAGTACTTC.

The chain employs TRBV7-2 and TRBJ2-1, with D maybe TRBD2 (6 bases). The CDR3 spans 14 residues. The V and J ends lost 0 bases and 5 bases respectively, with 8 bases between them. Per the germline V gene, CDR1 is SGHTA and CDR2 is FQGNSA. CDR3 sequence reads: CASSLARENNEQFF. The CDR3 region has the DNA TGTGCCAGCAGCTTAGCGCGGGAAAACAATGAGCAGTTCTTC.

The rearrangement links TRBV19 to TRBJ2-2; tentatively, D is TRBD1 (6 bases). The CDR3 covers 14 residues. Germline CDR1 is LNHDA and CDR2 is SQIVND (reference sequence). Trimming cost V 5 bases and J 7 bases, with 14 bases left between them. CDR3 bases: TGTGCCAGTAGTTCCGGGACACTGGTCGGGGAGCTGTTTTTT. Translated: CASSSGTLVGELFF.

This clone was seen a single time. This chain links TRBV7-2 with TRBJ2-3; weak D call: TRBD2 (5 bases). The CDR3 covers 15 residues. V shed 4 bases and J shed 7 bases, with 18 bases lying between them. Germline lookup yields CDR1 SGHTA and CDR2 FQGNSA. DNA of the CDR3: TGTGCCAGCAGCTCCCCCTTTAGCGAGCGGAATACGCAGTATTTT. Protein product: CASSSPFSERNTQYF.

This clone was picked up a small number of times. This sequence joins TRBV15 and TRBJ2-7; D remains ambiguous. V gave up 3 bases and J gave up 1 base, with 13 bases separating them. The germline gives CDR1 LNHNV, CDR2 YYDKDF (reference sequence). This CDR3 is built from 15 residues. CDR3 loop: CATSSSPGQSYEQYF. The DNA for the CDR3 is TGTGCCACCAGCAGCTCGCCGGGCCAATCCTACGAGCAGTACTTC.

The count of this clone is one. The V gene is TRBV6-1, the J gene TRBJ2-3, with no clear D. Germline values: CDR1 MNHNS, CDR2 SASEGT. Trimming left V 6 bases short and J 8 bases short, with 12 bases between. The CDR3 extends over 12 amino acids. The CDR3 DNA reads TGTGCCAGCAGCTTCGACGGCACTACGCAGTATTTT. Translating gives CASSFDGTTQYF.

J is TRBJ2-5 and V is TRBV5-1, with D unresolved. The CDR3 has 16 amino acids. CDR1 is SGHRS and CDR2 is YFSETQ in the germline V gene. V gave up 0 bases and J gave up 0 bases, with 12 bases separating them. The CDR3 DNA reads as TGCGCCAGCAGCTTGGGCGGAAACTTGTACCAAGAGACCCAGTACTTC. Translating gives CASSLGGNLYQETQYF.

This clone was seen only once. This chain connects TRBV5-6 to TRBJ1-4; maybe TRBD1 (6 bases). CDR1 SGHDT and CDR2 YYEEEE come from the germline V gene. The V gene lost 1 base and the J gene lost 8 bases, with 18 bases spanning the gap. The CDR3 spans 16 residues. The chain's CDR3 is CASSLPQGGAREKLFF. CDR3 nucleotide sequence: TGTGCCAGCAGCTTGCCCCAAGGGGGGGCAAGGGAAAAACTGTTTTTT.

This clone was observed a few times. The gene calls are TRBV11-1 and TRBJ2-2, with TRBD2 identical over 10 bases. Trimming removed 5 bases from V and 7 bases from J; junction bases left unmatched: 10. This CDR3 is 16 amino acids long. CDR1 is SGHAT, CDR2 FQDESV, per germline (reference sequence). The CDR3: CASSPRSGRADGELFF. In nucleotides, the CDR3 is TGTGCCAGCAGCCCGAGAAGCGGGAGGGCCGACGGGGAGCTGTTTTTT.

The genes are TRBV28 and TRBJ1-5; 9 bases line up with TRBD1. CDR1 is MDHEN and CDR2 is SYDVKM in the germline V gene. The V gene end was trimmed by 2 bases and the J gene end by 2 bases; junction bases not matched to a gene: 13. The CDR3 is 19 residues long. The CDR3 sequence: CASSLPLIGQGIRNQPQHF. The CDR3 DNA sequence: TGTGCCAGCAGTTTACCCCTAATTGGACAGGGGATTCGCAATCAGCCCCAGCATTTT.

The chain uses TRBV27 and TRBJ2-7, with TRBD1 matching over 9 bases. This CDR3 has 18 amino acids. CDR1 and CDR2 from the germline V gene are MNHEY and SMNVEV (reference sequence). V dropped 5 bases and J dropped 0; count of bases not matched to a gene: 14. CDR3 region: CASSITGTGIKSSYEQYF. The CDR3, as DNA: TGTGCCAGCAGTATCACCGGGACAGGGATTAAGAGCTCCTACGAGCAGTACTTC.

For the CDR3, the DNA is TGTGCCAGCAGCTTACAGGGCTCTGGGGCCAACGTCCTGACTTTC. Encoded protein: CASSLQGSGANVLTF. This chain connects TRBV6-5 to TRBJ2-6, with D possibly being TRBD1 (6 bases). The CDR3 extends over 15 amino acids. Germline assignment: CDR1 MNHEY and CDR2 SVGAGI. The V and J ends lost 6 bases and 0 bases respectively, with 9 bases between them.

J is TRBJ2-7 and V is TRBV4-3; 8 nucleotides agree with TRBD1. V gave up 3 bases and J gave up 2 bases; unmatched junction bases: 6. Per germline, CDR1 LGHNA and CDR2 YSLEER. The CDR3 is made up of 15 amino acids. This chain's CDR3 is CASSQNRGAAYEQYF. The CDR3 coding sequence is TGCGCCAGCAGCCAGAACAGGGGGGCGGCCTACGAGCAGTACTTC.

The V call is TRBV2, the J call TRBJ2-7, with D unresolved. This CDR3 is built from 14 residues. Per the germline V gene, CDR1 is SNHLY and CDR2 is FYNNEI. Trimming took 5 bases from V and 0 from J, leaving 11 bases between them. DNA for the CDR3: TGTGCCAGCAGTTTGCGGCTACTCTCCTACGAGCAGTACTTC. Its protein is CASSLRLLSYEQYF.

The chain joins TRBV7-6 to TRBJ1-1, with TRBD1 identical over 7 bases. Germline CDR1 and CDR2: SGHVS and FNYEAQ. V lost 3 bases, J lost 1 base, and 8 bases stayed unmatched. This CDR3 has 16 amino acids. CDR3 sequence (DNA): TGTGCCAGCAGCTTGGGACAGAGCGGCGCGAACACTGAAGCTTTCTTT. As protein: CASSLGQSGANTEAFF.

V usage is TRBV6-6 and J usage is TRBJ2-1, with 11 bases matching TRBD1. V shed 6 bases, J shed 6 bases, and the junction held 4 bases outside the gene matches. The germline V gene encodes CDR1 MNHNY and CDR2 SVGAGI (reference sequence). The CDR3 covers 14 residues. The CDR3 DNA reads as TGTGCCAGCAGACCTGGGACAGGGGGCAATGAGCAGTTCTTC. It translates to CASRPGTGGNEQFF.

DNA for the CDR3: TGCGCCAGCAGCTCAGGACTGATACGGGGCTACACCTTC. It encodes CASSSGLIRGYTF. The gene calls are TRBV5-1 and TRBJ1-2; D gene unclear. The germline V and J ends were trimmed by 3 bases and 8 bases, with 14 bases remaining between them. CDR1 SGHRS and CDR2 YFSETQ come from the germline V gene. This CDR3 contains 13 residues.

This clone was detected once. The chain recombines TRBV6-6 with TRBJ1-1; D call uncertain. V was pared by 7 bases and J by 0 bases, with 12 bases between. CDR1 is MNHNY and CDR2 is SVGAGI in the germline V gene (reference sequence). The length of the CDR3 is 14 residues. CDR3 sequence reads: CASKKGAMNTEAFF. CDR3 coding DNA: TGTGCCAGCAAGAAGGGTGCGATGAACACTGAAGCTTTCTTT.

The chain has TRBV11-2 and TRBJ2-3; 8 nucleotides agree with TRBD2. Germline CDR1 and CDR2: SGHAT and FQNNGV. This CDR3 spans 14 amino acids. J gave up 6 bases and V 5 bases, and 7 bases lay outside the gene matches. CDR3 bases: TGTGCCAGCAGCCCAGCGGGAGTCTCCGATACGCAGTATTTT. Amino acids: CASSPAGVSDTQYF.

The chain couples TRBV6-5 to TRBJ2-7; a weak D match, TRBD1 (6 bases). The germline V gene encodes CDR1 MNHEY and CDR2 SVGAGI. V dropped 6 bases and J dropped 0 bases, with 6 bases sitting between them. The length of the CDR3 is 12 residues. The chain's CDR3 is CASRGASYEQYF. Written as DNA, the CDR3 is TGTGCCAGCAGGGGGGCCTCCTACGAGCAGTACTTC.

This chain uses TRBV28 with TRBJ2-1; D call uncertain. The CDR3 has 11 residues. The germline V gene encodes CDR1 MDHEN and CDR2 SYDVKM. Between the trimmed V and J ends, which lost 2 bases and 6 bases, there was a span of 2 bases. Here the CDR3 reads CASSLGNEQFF. CDR3 DNA sequence: TGTGCCAGCAGTTTAGGCAATGAGCAGTTCTTC.

The rearrangement uses TRBV27 and TRBJ1-4, with a weak D call TRBD1 (5 bases). V was trimmed by 6 bases and J by 8 bases, leaving 13 bases between them. This CDR3 region has 13 residues. The germline gives CDR1 MNHEY, CDR2 SMNVEV (reference sequence). CDR3 sequence (DNA): TGTGCCAGCAGCTCTTCGGGGCCGGAAAAACTGTTTTTT. Its protein is CASSSSGPEKLFF.

V and J are TRBV4-3 and TRBJ2-7; 9 positions match TRBD2. Germline V gene lookup returns CDR1 LGHNA and CDR2 YSLEER. The CDR3 totals 15 residues. Losses at the gene ends were 4 bases for V and 3 bases for J; bases not matched to a gene: 7. CDR3 protein: CASSRDGTSYYEQYF. Here the CDR3 DNA reads TGCGCCAGCAGCCGGGACGGGACTAGCTACTACGAGCAGTACTTC.